The T cell receptor beta chain described here comes from a study of ipilimumab plus nivolumab after autologous stem cell transplantation. The assay was immunoSEQ multiplex PCR, and TCRdb's table has in-frame clones only and misses some. This table has over 80,000 clones, about 83% appearing once. The CDR3 covers 13 residues. The V gene lost 4 bases and the J gene lost 7 bases, with 14 bases spanning the gap. Germline V gives CDR1 SGHDT, CDR2 YYEEEE. This TCR was recovered from a male donor with diffuse large B-cell lymphoma. The chain employs TRBV5-6 and TRBJ1-2; no clear D. Sequencing used PBMCs, obtained in a trial of ipilimumab plus nivolumab as post-transplant consolidation. The DNA of the CDR3 is TGTGCCAGCAGCGCCTTTATGGGATCTGGCTACACCTTC. It specifies CASSAFMGSGYTF.